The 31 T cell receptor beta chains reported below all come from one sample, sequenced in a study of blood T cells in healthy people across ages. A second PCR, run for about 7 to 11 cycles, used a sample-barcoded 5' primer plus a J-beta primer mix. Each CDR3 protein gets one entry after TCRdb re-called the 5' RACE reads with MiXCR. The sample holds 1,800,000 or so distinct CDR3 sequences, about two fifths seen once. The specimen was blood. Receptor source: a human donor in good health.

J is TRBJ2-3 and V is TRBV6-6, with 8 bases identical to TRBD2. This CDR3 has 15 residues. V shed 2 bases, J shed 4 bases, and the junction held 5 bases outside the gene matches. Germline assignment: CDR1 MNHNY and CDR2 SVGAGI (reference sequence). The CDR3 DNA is TGTGCCAGCAGTTACCCAGCGGGGGACTCAGATACGCAGTATTTT. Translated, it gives CASSYPAGDSDTQYF.

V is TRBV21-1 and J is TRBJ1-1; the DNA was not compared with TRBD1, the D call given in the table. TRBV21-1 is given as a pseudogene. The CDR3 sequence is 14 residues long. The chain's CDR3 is CASTRTGCETEAFF. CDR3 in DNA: TGTGCCAGCACCCGGACAGGGTGTGAGACTGAAGCTTTCTTT.

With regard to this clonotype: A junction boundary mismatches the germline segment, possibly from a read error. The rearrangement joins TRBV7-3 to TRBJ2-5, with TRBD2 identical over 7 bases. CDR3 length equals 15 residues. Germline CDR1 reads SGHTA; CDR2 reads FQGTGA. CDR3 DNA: TGTGCCGGCAGCTTGGAAGCGGGGCGCCAGGAGACCCAGTACTTC. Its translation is CAGSLEAGRQETQYF.

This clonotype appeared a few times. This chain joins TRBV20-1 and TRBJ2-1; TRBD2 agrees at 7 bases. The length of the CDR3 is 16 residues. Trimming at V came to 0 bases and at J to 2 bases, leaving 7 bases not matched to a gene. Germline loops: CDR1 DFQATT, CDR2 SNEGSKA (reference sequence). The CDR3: CSARDSRGVTYNEQFF. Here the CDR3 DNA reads TGCAGTGCTAGAGATTCTCGGGGGGTCACCTACAATGAGCAGTTCTTC.

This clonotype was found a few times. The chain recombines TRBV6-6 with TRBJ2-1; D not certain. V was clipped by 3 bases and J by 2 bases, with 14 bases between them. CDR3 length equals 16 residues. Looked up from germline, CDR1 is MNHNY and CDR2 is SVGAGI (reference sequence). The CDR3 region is CASSYRPTLTYNEQFF. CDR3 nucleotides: TGTGCCAGCAGTTATCGTCCGACCCTTACCTACAATGAGCAGTTCTTC.

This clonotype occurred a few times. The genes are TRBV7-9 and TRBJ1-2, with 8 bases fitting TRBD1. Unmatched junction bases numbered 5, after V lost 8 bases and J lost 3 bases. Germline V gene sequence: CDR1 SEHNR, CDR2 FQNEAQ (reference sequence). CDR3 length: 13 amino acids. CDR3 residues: CASWSGGDYGYTF. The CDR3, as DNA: TGTGCCAGCTGGTCAGGGGGCGACTATGGCTACACCTTC. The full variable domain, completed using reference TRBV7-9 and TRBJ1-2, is DTGVSQNPRHKITKRGQNVTFRCDPISEHNRLYWYRQTLGQGPEFLTYFQNEAQLEKSRLLSDRFSAERPKGSFSTLEIQRTEQGDSAMYLCASWSGGDYGYTFGSGTRLTVV.

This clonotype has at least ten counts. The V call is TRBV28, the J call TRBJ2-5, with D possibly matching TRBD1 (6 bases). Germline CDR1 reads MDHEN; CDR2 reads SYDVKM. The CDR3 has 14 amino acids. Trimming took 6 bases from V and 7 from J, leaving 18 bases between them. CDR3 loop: CASRYSRQAGTQYF. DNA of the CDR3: TGTGCCAGCAGATACTCACGACAGGCGGGGACCCAGTACTTC. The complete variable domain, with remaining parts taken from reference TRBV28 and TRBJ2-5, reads DVKVTQSSRYLVKRTGEKVFLECVQDMDHENMFWYRQDPGLGLRLIYFSYDVKMKEKGDIPEGYSVSREKKERFSLILESASTNQTSMYLCASRYSRQAGTQYFGPGTRLLVL.

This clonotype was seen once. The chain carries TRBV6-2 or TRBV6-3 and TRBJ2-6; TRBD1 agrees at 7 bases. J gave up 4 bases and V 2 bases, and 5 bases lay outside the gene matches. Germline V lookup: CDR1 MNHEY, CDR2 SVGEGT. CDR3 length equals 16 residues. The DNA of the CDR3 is TGTGCCAGCAGTTACGCGACAGGGTACGGGGCCAACGTCCTGACTTTC. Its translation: CASSYATGYGANVLTF.

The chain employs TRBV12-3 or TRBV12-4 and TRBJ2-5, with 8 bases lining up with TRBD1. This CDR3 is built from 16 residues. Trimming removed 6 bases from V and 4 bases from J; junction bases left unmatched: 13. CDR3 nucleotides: TGTGCCAGCAGCCTTGGACAGGGCTTTCTATTAGAGACCCAGTACTTC. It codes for CASSLGQGFLLETQYF.

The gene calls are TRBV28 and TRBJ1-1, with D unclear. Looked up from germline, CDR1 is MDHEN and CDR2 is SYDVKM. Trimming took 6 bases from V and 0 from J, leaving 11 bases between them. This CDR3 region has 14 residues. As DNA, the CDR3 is TGTGCCAGCAGCCCTCTAGGCATGAACACTGAAGCTTTCTTT. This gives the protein CASSPLGMNTEAFF.

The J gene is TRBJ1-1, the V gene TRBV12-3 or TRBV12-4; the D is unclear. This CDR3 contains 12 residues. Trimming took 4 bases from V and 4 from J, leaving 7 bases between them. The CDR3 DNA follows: TGTGCCAGCAGTTGGCAGTTCACTGAAGCTTTCTTT. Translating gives CASSWQFTEAFF.

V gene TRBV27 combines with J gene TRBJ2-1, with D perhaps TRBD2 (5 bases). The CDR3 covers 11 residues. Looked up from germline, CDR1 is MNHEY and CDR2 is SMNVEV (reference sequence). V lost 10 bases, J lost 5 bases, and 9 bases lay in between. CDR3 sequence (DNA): TGTGCCACGACTACCAACAATGAGCAGTTCTTC. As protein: CATTTNNEQFF.

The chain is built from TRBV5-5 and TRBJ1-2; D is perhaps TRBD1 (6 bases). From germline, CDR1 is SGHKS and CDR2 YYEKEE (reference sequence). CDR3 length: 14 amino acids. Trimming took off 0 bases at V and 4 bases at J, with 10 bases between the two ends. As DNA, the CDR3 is TGTGCCAGCAGCTTGGACAGGGAGGGCTATGGCTACACCTTC. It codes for CASSLDREGYGYTF.

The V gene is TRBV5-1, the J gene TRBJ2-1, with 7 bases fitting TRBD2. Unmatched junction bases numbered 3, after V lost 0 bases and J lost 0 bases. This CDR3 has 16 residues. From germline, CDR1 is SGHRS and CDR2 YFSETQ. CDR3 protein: CASSLGSGPSYNEQFF. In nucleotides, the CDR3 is TGCGCCAGCAGCTTGGGTAGCGGGCCCTCCTACAATGAGCAGTTCTTC.

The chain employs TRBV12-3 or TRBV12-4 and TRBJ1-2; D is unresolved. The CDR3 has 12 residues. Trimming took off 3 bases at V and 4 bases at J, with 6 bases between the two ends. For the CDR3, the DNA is TGTGCCAGCAGTTTCGATTTCTATGGCTACACCTTC. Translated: CASSFDFYGYTF.

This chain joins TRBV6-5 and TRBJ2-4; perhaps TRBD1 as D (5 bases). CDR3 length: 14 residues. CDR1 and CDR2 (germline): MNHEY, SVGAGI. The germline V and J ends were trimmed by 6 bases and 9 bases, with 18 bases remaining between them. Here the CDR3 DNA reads TGTGCCAGCAGCCTCGGCGCAGGGTGGGGCATTCAGTACTTC. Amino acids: CASSLGAGWGIQYF.

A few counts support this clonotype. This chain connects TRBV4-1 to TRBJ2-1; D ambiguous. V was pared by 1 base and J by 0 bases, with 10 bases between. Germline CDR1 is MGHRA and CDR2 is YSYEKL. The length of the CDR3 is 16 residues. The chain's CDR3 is CASSQGDIPSYNEQFF. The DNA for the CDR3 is TGCGCCAGCAGCCAAGGCGACATCCCCTCCTACAATGAGCAGTTCTTC.

CDR3 in DNA: TGTGCCAGCAGTTCCCCCGACCGGGGACAGGGTTCCTTCTACGAGCAGTACTTC. Residues: CASSSPDRGQGSFYEQYF. V and J are TRBV28 and TRBJ2-7; 9 bases agree with TRBD1. This CDR3 has 18 residues. CDR1 is MDHEN and CDR2 is SYDVKM in the germline V gene. Trimming at V came to 4 bases and at J to 3 bases, leaving 16 bases not matched to a gene.

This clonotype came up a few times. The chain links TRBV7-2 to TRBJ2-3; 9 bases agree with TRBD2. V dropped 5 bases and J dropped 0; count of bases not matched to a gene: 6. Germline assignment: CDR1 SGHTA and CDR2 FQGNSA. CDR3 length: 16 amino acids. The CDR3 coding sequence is TGTGCCAGCAGCCAGCGGGGGGCCGCTAGCACAGATACGCAGTATTTT. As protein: CASSQRGAASTDTQYF.

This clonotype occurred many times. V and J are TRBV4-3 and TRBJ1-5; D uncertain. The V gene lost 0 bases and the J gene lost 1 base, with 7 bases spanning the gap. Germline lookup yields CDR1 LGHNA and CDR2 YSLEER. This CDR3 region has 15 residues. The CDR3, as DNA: TGCGCCAGCAGCCAAGATGGACGGAGCAATCAGCCCCAGCATTTT. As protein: CASSQDGRSNQPQHF.

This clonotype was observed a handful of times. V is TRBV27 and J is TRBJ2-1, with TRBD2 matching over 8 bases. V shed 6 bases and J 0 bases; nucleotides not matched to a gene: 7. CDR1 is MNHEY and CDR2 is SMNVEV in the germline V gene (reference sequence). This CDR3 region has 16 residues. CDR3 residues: CASSDWSGGSYNEQFF. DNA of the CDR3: TGTGCCAGCAGCGACTGGAGCGGGGGCTCCTACAATGAGCAGTTCTTC.

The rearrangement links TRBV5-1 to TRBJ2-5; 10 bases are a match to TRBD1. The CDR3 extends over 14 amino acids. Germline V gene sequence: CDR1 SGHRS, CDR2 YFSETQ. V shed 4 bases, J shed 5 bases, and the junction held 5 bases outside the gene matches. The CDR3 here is CASSAGTGDETQYF. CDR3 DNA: TGCGCCAGCAGCGCCGGGACAGGGGACGAGACCCAGTACTTC.

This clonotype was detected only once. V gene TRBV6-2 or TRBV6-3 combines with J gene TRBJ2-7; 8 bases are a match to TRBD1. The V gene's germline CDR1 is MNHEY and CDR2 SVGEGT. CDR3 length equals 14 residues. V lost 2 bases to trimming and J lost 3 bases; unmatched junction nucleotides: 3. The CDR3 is CASSYQGANYEQYF. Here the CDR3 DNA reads TGTGCCAGCAGTTACCAGGGGGCCAACTACGAGCAGTACTTC.

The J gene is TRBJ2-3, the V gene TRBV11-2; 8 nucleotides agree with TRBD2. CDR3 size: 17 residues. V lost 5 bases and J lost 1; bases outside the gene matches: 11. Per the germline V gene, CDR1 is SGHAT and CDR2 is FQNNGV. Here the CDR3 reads CASSLRVGSGGTDTQYF. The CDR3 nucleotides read TGTGCCAGCAGCCTACGTGTTGGTAGCGGGGGCACAGATACGCAGTATTTT.

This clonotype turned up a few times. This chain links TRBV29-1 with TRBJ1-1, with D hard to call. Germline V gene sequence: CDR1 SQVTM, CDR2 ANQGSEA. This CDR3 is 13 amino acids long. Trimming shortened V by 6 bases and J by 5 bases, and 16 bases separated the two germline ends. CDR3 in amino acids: CSVKTTVGTEAFF. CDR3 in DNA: TGCAGCGTGAAAACAACGGTGGGGACTGAAGCTTTCTTT.

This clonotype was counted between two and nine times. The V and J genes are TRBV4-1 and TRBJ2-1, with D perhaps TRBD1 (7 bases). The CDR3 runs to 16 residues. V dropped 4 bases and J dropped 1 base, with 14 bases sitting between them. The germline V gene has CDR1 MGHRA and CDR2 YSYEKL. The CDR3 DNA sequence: TGCGCCAGCAGCCGCGACAGGGCGGGATCCTACAATGAGCAGTTCTTC. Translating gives CASSRDRAGSYNEQFF.

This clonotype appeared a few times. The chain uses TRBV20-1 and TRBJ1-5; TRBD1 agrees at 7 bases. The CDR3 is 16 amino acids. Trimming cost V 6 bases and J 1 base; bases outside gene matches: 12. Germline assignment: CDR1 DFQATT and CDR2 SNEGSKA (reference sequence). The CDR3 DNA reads TGCAGTGCCCGAGACGACAGGGAGTGGAGCAATCAGCCCCAGCATTTT. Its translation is CSARDDREWSNQPQHF.

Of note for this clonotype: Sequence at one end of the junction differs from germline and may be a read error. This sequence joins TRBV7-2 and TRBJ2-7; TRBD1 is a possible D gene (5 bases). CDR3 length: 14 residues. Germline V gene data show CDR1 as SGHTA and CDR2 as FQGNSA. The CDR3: CAGSLGARYDEQYF. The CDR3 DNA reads TGTGCCGGCAGCTTAGGGGCCAGGTACGACGAGCAGTACTTC.

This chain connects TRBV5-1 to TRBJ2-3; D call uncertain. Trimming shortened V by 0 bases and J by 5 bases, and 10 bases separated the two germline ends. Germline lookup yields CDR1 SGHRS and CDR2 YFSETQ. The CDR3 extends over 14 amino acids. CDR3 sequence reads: CASSLDGFLDTQYF. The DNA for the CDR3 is TGCGCCAGCAGCTTGGATGGGTTCTTAGATACGCAGTATTTT.

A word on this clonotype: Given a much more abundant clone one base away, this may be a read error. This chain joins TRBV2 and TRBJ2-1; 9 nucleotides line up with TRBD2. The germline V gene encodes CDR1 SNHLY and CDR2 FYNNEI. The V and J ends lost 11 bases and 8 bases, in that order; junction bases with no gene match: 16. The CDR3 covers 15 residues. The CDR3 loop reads CAGSPWASGDYEQFF. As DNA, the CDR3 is TGTGCCGGCTCCCCCTGGGCTAGCGGGGATTATGAGCAGTTCTTC.

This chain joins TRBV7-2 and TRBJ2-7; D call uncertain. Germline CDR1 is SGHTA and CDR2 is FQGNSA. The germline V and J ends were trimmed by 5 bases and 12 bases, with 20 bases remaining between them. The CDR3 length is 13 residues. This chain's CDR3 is CASSLHFQETPYF. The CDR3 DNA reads TGTGCCAGCAGCCTCCACTTCCAAGAGACCCCGTACTTC.